There are many counts of the clone carrying this T cell receptor beta chain. The CDR3 is made up of 15 amino acids. Germline lookup yields CDR1 SGDLS and CDR2 YYNGEE. The V segment lost 3 bases and the J segment 3 bases; nucleotides outside the gene matches: 8. The data were obtained in a study of T cells after yellow fever vaccination. UMIs were added to TCR cDNA along with a universal primer site when it was made by 5'RACE template switching. Each CDR3 protein is one row after TCRdb ran MiXCR on the 5' RACE reads. The top ten hold approximately 16% of the sample, which has around 47,000 distinct CDR3 sequences, 6.5% to 8.5% seen once.

The rearrangement links TRBV9 to TRBJ2-7; the match to TRBD2 covers 8 bases. The sequencing used CD8+ T cells not binding an NS4B(214-222) dextramer, sorted from PBMCs, collected 45 days after the yellow fever booster vaccination. The receptor was derived from a man aged 25 to 40 who received the YFV17D yellow fever vaccine. This CDR3 is CASSASPGTSYEQYF. Here the CDR3 DNA reads TGTGCCAGCAGCGCCTCCCCCGGGACTAGCTACGAGCAGTACTTC.